In its sample, the clone carrying this T cell receptor beta chain was seen many times. Time point in this sample: newly diagnosed GD, antithyroid drugs for less than 3 months. Scientists built the TCR library using RNA that was extracted from PBMCs. This CDR3 has 14 residues. Per germline, CDR1 ENHRY and CDR2 SYGVKD. Trimming took 10 bases from V and 2 from J, leaving 17 bases between them. The data belong to a study of regulatory T cells in long-lasting Graves disease. iRepertoire HTBI primers and Arm-PCR of CDR3 regions built TCR beta libraries. TCRdb ran MiXCR on the multiplex PCR reads and lists one entry per CDR3 protein. The table shows 530,000 or so distinct CDR3 sequences, with roughly 15% occurring only once. These records were also assigned to another study, of T cells in Graves' hyperthyroidism and ophthalmopathy. That paper notes: It was a median approximately six months before onset that the model predicted ophthalmopathy.

The sequence was obtained from a man between 18 and 35 years old with Graves disease. The input for sequencing was peripheral blood mononuclear cells (PBMCs), taken at new diagnosis, from a patient treated with antithyroid drugs. V gene TRBV10-3 combines with J gene TRBJ2-5; maybe TRBD1 (6 bases). This chain's CDR3 is CATRPRTEQETQYF. The CDR3 nucleotides are TGTGCCACCCGGCCTAGGACAGAGCAAGAGACCCAGTACTTC.